This T cell receptor beta chain is from a study of radiotherapy plus CTLA-4 blockade in lung cancer. Points from the study as a whole: Researchers report tumor-derived TCR clones expanding in blood after radiotherapy plus ipilimumab.

Trimming stripped 9 bases from V and 5 bases from J, with 20 bases between. CDR1 and CDR2 (germline): MDHEN, SYDVKM. CDR3 length: 15 amino acids. The repertoire was sequenced with immunoSEQ multiplex PCR; TCRdb's copy has only in-frame clones and lacks some. The sample has 85,000 to 100,000 clones, about 78% seen once. With ipilimumab providing CTLA-4 blockade, focal radiation was administered to patients who had chemo-refractory metastatic non-small-cell lung cancer. As for this clone: Its antigen is not known.

The receptor comes from a human donor with non-small cell lung cancer that progressed on radiotherapy plus ipilimumab. The material was peripheral blood, obtained from a patient treated with radiotherapy plus ipilimumab. The chain links TRBV28 to TRBJ1-5, with D perhaps TRBD1 (5 bases). DNA for the CDR3: TGTGCCAGTTTCTCCGAGACAGAGAATTATCAGCCCCAGCATTTT. As protein: CASFSETENYQPQHF.